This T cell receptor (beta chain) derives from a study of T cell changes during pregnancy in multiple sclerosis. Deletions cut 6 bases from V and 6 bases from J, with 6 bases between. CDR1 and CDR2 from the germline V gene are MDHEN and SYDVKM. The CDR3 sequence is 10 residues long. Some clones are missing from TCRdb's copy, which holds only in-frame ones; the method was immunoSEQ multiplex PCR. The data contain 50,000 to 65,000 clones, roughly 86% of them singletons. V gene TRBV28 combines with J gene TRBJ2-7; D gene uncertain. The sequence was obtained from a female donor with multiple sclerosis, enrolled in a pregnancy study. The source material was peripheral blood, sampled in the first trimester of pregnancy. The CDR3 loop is CASSDIEQYF. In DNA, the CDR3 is TGTGCCAGCAGCGACATCGAGCAGTACTTC.